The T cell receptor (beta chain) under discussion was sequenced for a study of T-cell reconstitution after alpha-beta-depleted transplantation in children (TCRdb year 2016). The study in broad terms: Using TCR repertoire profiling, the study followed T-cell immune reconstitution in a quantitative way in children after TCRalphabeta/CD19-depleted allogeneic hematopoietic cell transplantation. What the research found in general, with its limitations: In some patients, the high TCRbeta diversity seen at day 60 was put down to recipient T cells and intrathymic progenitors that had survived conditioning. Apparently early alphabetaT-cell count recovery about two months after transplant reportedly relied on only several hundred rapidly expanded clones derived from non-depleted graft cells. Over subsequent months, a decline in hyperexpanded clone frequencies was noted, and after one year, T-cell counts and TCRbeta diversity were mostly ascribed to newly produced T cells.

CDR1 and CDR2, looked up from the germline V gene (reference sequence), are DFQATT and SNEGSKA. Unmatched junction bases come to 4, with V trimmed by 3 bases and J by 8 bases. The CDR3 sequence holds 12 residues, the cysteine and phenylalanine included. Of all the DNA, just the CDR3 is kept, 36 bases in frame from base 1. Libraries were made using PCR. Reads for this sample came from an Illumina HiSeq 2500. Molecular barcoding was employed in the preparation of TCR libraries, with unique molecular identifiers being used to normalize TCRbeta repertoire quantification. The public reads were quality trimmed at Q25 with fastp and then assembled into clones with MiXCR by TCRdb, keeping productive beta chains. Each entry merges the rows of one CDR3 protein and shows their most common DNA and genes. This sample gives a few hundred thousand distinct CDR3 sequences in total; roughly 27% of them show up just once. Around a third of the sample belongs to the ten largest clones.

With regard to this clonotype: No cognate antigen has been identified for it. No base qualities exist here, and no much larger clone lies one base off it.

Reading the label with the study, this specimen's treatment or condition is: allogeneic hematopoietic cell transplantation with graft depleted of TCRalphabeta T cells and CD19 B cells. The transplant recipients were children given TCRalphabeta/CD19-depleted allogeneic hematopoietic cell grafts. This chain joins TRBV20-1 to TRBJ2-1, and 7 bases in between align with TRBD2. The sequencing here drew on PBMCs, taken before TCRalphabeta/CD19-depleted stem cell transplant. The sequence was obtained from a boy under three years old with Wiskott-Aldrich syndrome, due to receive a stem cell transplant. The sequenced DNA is TGCAGTGCTAGTGGGACTAACTATGAGCAGTTCTTC. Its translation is CSASGTNYEQFF.